The following is a TCR beta chain sequence with its context. CDR3 length equals 13 residues. Trimming took 3 bases from V and 2 from J; bases not matched to a gene: 0. Germline values: CDR1 MGHRA, CDR2 YSYEKL. Profiling relied on immunoSEQ multiplex PCR, and the TCRdb table lists in-frame clones only, not all of them. The sample includes some 65,000 clones, about 86% of them seen just once. The data were obtained in a study of blood T cell repertoires in COVID-19. The J gene is TRBJ1-2, the V gene TRBV4-1, with 7 bases lining up with TRBD1. The source of this sequence is a middle-aged man with COVID-19, enrolled during active disease. The source material was peripheral blood. The CDR3 DNA is TGCGCCAGCAGCCAGACAGGGAACTATGGCTACACCTTC. Its protein is CASSQTGNYGYTF.